The T cell receptor beta chain described here comes from a study of CD8+ T cells in alopecia areata. Specified treatment: oral pan-JAK inhibitor, 5-10 mg twice daily. Extracted from the samples, RNA was reverse transcribed into cDNA to serve as the sequencing template. Sequencing was performed with immunoSEQ multiplex PCR; in TCRdb, only in-frame clones are kept and a portion is missing. There are 160,000 or so clones in the sample; less than 75% occur only once, and roughly 17% lies in the top ten. Sample: CD4+ T cells sorted from blood, taken at week 56, from a patient treated with tofacitinib. The clonotype comes from a human donor with alopecia areata.

CDR3 region: CASSPVQNYGYTF. The CDR3 coding sequence is TGTGCCAGCTCACCGGTACAAAACTATGGCTACACCTTC. The chain is built from TRBV18 and TRBJ1-2; no firm D call. The CDR3 contains 13 residues. Germline values: CDR1 KGHSH, CDR2 LQKENI. Between the trimmed V and J ends, which lost 3 bases and 2 bases, there was a span of 7 bases.